Listed below are T cell receptor beta chains from one sample, sequenced in a study of neurological immune-mediated disorders. MiXCR, run by TCRdb on the 5' RACE reads, gives a single entry per CDR3 protein. Of about 71,000 distinct CDR3 sequences in the sample, roughly 13% are singletons; the top ten hold 4.5% to 5.5%. The specimen was PBMCs. The receptors here all came from a female donor with HTLV-1-associated myelopathy (HAM/TSP). The conserved cysteine and the conserved F or W are not part of the CDR3 here. Only some rows state a clone size, as once, few, many or a class for expanded clones.

V: TRBV12-5; size: many; J: TRBJ2-7; CDR3: ASGLGQEIYEQY
V: TRBV5-1; size: many; J: TRBJ2-5; CDR3: ASSGGASGANRETQY
V: TRBV5-1; size: many; J: TRBJ1-1; CDR3: ASRLQGGTNTEAF
V: TRBV5-1; size: many; J: TRBJ2-3; CDR3: ASSLFPGGDTQY
V: TRBV9; size: many; J: TRBJ2-2; CDR3: ASSGPRGTFTGELF
V: TRBV7-9; size: many; J: TRBJ2-4; CDR3: ASSSRDRDIQY
V: TRBV7-3; size: NA; J: TRBJ1-6; CDR3: ASSLTGQGWGSPLH
V: TRBV28; size: many; J: TRBJ1-5; CDR3: ASSTGANQPQH
V: TRBV6-2/TRBV6-3; size: many; J: TRBJ1-1; CDR3: ASSYPRTGNTEAF
V: TRBV11-2; size: many; J: TRBJ2-7; CDR3: ASSLGGGGATYEQY
V: TRBV12-3/TRBV12-4; size: many; J: TRBJ2-7; CDR3: ASTLGQYYEQY
V: TRBV29-1; size: many; J: TRBJ1-1; CDR3: STFRGLNTEAF
V: TRBV4-3; size: NA; J: TRBJ2-5; CDR3: ASSLVGDQETQY
V: TRBV20-1; size: many; J: TRBJ2-5; CDR3: SAHQTGRKETQY
V: TRBV6-5; size: many; J: TRBJ1-5; CDR3: ASSSSPGTGSQPQH
V: TRBV7-2; size: many; J: TRBJ1-1; CDR3: ASSSTENTEAF
V: TRBV28; size: many; J: TRBJ2-2; CDR3: ASSLWPAGVGTGELF
V: TRBV7-2; size: many; J: TRBJ1-3; CDR3: AGGQISGNTIY
V: TRBV3-1; size: NA; J: TRBJ1-2; CDR3: ASSQDRTGGTLNYGYT
V: TRBV7-2; size: many; J: TRBJ2-7; CDR3: ASSQRVGLAVTGEY
V: TRBV14; size: many; J: TRBJ2-2; CDR3: ASSQDSPRLANTGELF
V: TRBV12-3/TRBV12-4; size: many; J: TRBJ2-1; CDR3: ASTFKVREYNEQF
V: TRBV7-3; size: many; J: TRBJ2-3; CDR3: ASGVGHTDTQY
V: TRBV5-6; size: many; J: TRBJ2-3; CDR3: ASSSTSGPAGTDTQY
V: TRBV20-1; size: NA; J: TRBJ2-3; CDR3: SARAPSVITTDTQY
V: TRBV5-6; size: many; J: TRBJ2-7; CDR3: ASSPGRSLYEQY
V: TRBV9; size: many; J: TRBJ2-7; CDR3: ASSVGFRNEQY
V: TRBV20-1; size: many; J: TRBJ2-3; CDR3: SATTTLAATQY